The clone carrying this T cell receptor (beta chain) was picked up a small number of times. This specimen comes from a study of blood T cells in healthy people across ages. CDR1 and CDR2 from the germline V gene are SNHLY and FYNNEI. Trimming removed 3 bases at V and 3 bases at J, with 9 bases between. The CDR3 has 14 amino acids. Investigators took about 9.4 milliliters of peripheral blood from every donor. Combining a sample-barcoded 5' primer with a J-beta primer mix, a second PCR ran for 7 to 11 cycles. One entry per CDR3 protein, called by TCRdb with MiXCR from the 5' RACE reads. The sample lists some 1.5 million distinct CDR3 sequences, 28% occurring once.

The rearrangement joins TRBV2 to TRBJ2-1; D is ambiguous. This receptor was obtained from a woman in her thirties in good health. Sequenced: blood. DNA for the CDR3: TGTGCCAGCAGTGAGACGCGTAACTACAATGAGCAGTTCTTC. Residues: CASSETRNYNEQFF.